The present T cell receptor beta chain was sequenced within a study of neoadjuvant nivolumab and ipilimumab in lung cancer. Data came from immunoSEQ multiplex PCR; TCRdb stores just in-frame clones and leaves some out. Altogether 25,000 to 30,000 clones are present, around 80% being singletons, with the ten largest covering roughly 6%. A note on this clone: Antigen: not known.

Study results and limitations: Blood richness before therapy tracked richness in tumors resected after neoadjuvant therapy. TCR receptors were sequenced in few samples. TCR richness and clonality were higher in tumors than adjacent uninvolved lung. Only two of four nivolumab-treated tumors gained richness and clonality by surgery.

CDR1 and CDR2 (germline): SGDLS, YYNGEE. V lost 0 bases and J 3 bases, leaving 10 bases between the germline ends. The CDR3 extends over 15 amino acids. The source of this sequence is an adult with non-small cell lung cancer. The chain couples TRBV9 to TRBJ2-1; D perhaps matches TRBD2 (5 bases). This sample comprised peripheral blood, obtained before neoadjuvant nivolumab, alone or with ipilimumab. Here the CDR3 DNA reads TGTGCCAGCAGCGTAGATGGGAGACGCTACAATGAGCAGTTCTTC. This sequence encodes CASSVDGRRYNEQFF. The entire variable domain, with the rest obtained from reference TRBV9 and TRBJ2-1, is as follows: DSGVTQTPKHLITATGQRVTLRCSPRSGDLSVYWYQQSLDQGLQFLIQYYNGEERAKGNILERFSAQQFPDLHSELNLSSLELGDSALYFCASSVDGRRYNEQFFGPGTRLTVL.